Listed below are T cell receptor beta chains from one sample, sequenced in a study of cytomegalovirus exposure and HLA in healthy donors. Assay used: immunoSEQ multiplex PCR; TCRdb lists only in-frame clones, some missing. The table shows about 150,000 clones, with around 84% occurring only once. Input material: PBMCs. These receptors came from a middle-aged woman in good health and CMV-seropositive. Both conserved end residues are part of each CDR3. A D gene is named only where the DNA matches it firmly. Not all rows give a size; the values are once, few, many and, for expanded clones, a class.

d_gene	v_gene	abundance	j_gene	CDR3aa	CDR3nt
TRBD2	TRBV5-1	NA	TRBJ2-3	CASSGGTSGRRTDTQYF	TGCGCCAGCAGCGGTGGGACTAGCGGGAGGCGCACAGATACGCAGTATTTT
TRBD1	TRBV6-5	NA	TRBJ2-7	CASSYSSGQGAREQYF	TGTGCCAGCAGTTACTCGAGTGGACAGGGGGCGCGGGAGCAGTACTTC
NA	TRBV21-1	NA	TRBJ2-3	CASSTTGTSTDTQYF	TGTGCCAGCAGCACTACCGGGACTAGCACAGATACGCAGTATTTT
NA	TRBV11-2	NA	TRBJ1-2	CASSSRRAYGYTF	TGTGCCAGCAGCTCCAGGAGGGCCTATGGCTACACCTTC
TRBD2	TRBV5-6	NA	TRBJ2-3	CASSSSGRETDTQYF	TGTGCCAGCAGCTCTAGCGGGAGGGAGACAGATACGCAGTATTTT
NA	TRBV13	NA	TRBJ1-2	CASSLARDGQYGYTF	TGTGCCAGCAGCTTAGCCAGGGATGGGCAATATGGCTACACCTTC
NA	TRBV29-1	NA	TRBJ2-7	CSVGRTALGSEQYF	TGCAGCGTTGGACGGACAGCATTAGGGTCCGAGCAGTACTTC
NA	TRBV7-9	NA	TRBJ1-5	CASSPRGNQPQHF	TGTGCCAGCAGCCCCAGGGGCAACCAGCCCCAGCATTTT
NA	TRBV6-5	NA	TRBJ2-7	CASSRDYVEQYF	TGTGCCAGCAGTCGGGATTACGTCGAGCAGTACTTC
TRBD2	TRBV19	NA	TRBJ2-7	CASSLGREGSYEQYF	TGTGCCAGTAGCCTCGGGCGGGAGGGCTCCTACGAGCAGTACTTC
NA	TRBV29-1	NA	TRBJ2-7	CSATKTPYEQYF	TGCAGCGCAACGAAAACTCCCTACGAGCAGTACTTC
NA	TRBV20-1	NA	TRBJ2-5	CSASIVETQYF	TGCAGTGCTAGTATAGTTGAGACCCAGTACTTC
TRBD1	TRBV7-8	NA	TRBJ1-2	CASSLDRDRGLIYGYTF	TGTGCCAGCAGCTTGGATCGGGACAGGGGTTTGATCTATGGCTACACCTTC
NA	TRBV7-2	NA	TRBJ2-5	CASSLWGVGQETQYF	TGTGCCAGCAGCTTATGGGGGGTGGGCCAAGAGACCCAGTACTTC
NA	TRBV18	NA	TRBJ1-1	CASSLGGDTEAFF	TGTGCCAGCTCACTTGGAGGGGACACTGAAGCTTTCTTT
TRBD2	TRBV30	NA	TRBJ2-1	CAWSVTSGSSYNEQFF	TGTGCCTGGAGTGTAACTAGCGGCAGCTCCTACAATGAGCAGTTCTTC
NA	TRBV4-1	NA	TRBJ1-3	CASSQEAAGALLGNTIYF	TGCGCCAGCAGCCAAGAGGCAGCAGGGGCTTTATTGGGAAACACCATATATTTT
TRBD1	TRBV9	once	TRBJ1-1	CASSPTGVNTEAFF	TGTGCCAGCAGCCCCACAGGGGTGAACACTGAAGCTTTCTTT
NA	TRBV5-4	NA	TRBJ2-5	CASSFPEAQETQYF	TGTGCCAGCAGCTTCCCGGAGGCCCAAGAGACCCAGTACTTC
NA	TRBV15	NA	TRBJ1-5	CATSTTPGAGQPQHF	TGTGCCACCAGCACCACCCCAGGGGCTGGACAGCCCCAGCATTTT
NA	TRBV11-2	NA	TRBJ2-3	CASSLGADVDF	TGTGCCAGCAGCTTAGGGGCAGATGTGGATTTT
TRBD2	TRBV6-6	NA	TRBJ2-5	CASTSGGDLVTQYF	TGTGCCAGCACTAGCGGAGGGGACCTTGTAACCCAGTACTTC
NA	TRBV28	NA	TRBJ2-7	CASSLSPSVTYEQYF	TGTGCCAGCAGTTTAAGCCCTAGCGTTACCTACGAGCAGTACTTC
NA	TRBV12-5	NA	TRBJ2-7	CASGLVSFSGRFPYEQYF	TGTGCTAGTGGTTTGGTATCTTTTAGTGGGAGATTCCCCTACGAGCAGTACTTC
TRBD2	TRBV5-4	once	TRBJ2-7	CASSPNLAGHVSEQYF	TGTGCCAGCAGCCCTAACTTAGCGGGACACGTTAGCGAGCAGTACTTC
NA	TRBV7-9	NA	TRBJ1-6	CASSSSGTSGSPLHF	TGTGCCAGCAGCTCCTCCGGGACATCTGGTTCACCCCTCCACTTT
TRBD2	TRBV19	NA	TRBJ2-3	CASRWGLAGDSDTQYF	TGTGCCAGTAGATGGGGCCTAGCGGGAGACTCAGATACGCAGTATTTT
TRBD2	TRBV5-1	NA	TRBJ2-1	CASRVREAHNEQFF	TGCGCCAGCAGGGTTCGGGAGGCCCACAATGAGCAGTTCTTC